Shown below are 13 T cell receptor beta chains from a single sample sequenced in a study of blood T cell repertoires in COVID-19. Assay: immunoSEQ multiplex PCR; the TCRdb copy retains only in-frame clones and omits some. The repertoire includes over 300,000 clones, over 75% of them detected once, and about 10% sits in the top ten. The sample comprised PBMCs or T cells enriched from blood (not recorded which). Every receptor here comes from a woman between 18 and 29 years old who had recovered from COVID-19.

This chain uses TRBV3-1 (or the pseudogene TRBV3-2) with TRBJ2-1; 7 bases align to TRBD1. CDR1 and CDR2 (germline): LGHDT, YNNKEL (reference sequence). After removal of 4 bases from V and 4 bases from J, the junction contained 16 bases not matched to a gene. There are 18 residues in the CDR3. The CDR3 sequence is CASSRYGQAQLVYNEQFF. Here the CDR3 DNA reads TGTGCCAGCAGCCGATACGGACAGGCGCAATTGGTTTACAATGAGCAGTTCTTC.

The V and J genes are TRBV7-2 and TRBJ2-5; 9 bases fit TRBD2. The CDR3 loop spans 15 amino acids. Germline assignment: CDR1 SGHTA and CDR2 FQGNSA. The ends lost 3 bases at V and 5 bases at J; junction bases unmatched: 7. The CDR3 region has the DNA TGTGCCAGCAGCTTTACAGCGGGGGGTGGGGAGACCCAGTACTTC. Protein sequence: CASSFTAGGGETQYF.

This chain uses TRBV16 with TRBJ2-6; D is uncertain. V was cut by 0 bases and J by 2 bases, with 8 bases left in between. The germline gives CDR1 KGHSY, CDR2 FQNENV. CDR3 size: 16 residues. CDR3 sequence reads: CASSQSFQAGANVLTF. CDR3 coding DNA: TGTGCCAGCAGCCAATCGTTCCAGGCTGGGGCCAACGTCCTGACTTTC.

This chain uses TRBV30 with TRBJ1-1, with 9 bases matching TRBD1. The CDR3 runs to 15 residues. The trim removed 3 bases at V and 5 bases at J, leaving 10 bases unmatched. Germline CDR1 and CDR2: GTSNPN and SVGIG (reference sequence). CDR3 in amino acids: CAWRYRGREWTEAFF. In DNA form, the CDR3 reads TGTGCCTGGAGATACAGGGGGCGCGAATGGACTGAAGCTTTCTTT.

This clone was detected a few times. The chain is built from TRBV15 and TRBJ2-1; D uncertain. The CDR3 spans 12 residues. CDR1 LNHNV and CDR2 YYDKDF come from the germline V gene (reference sequence). Trimming pared 5 bases from V and 4 bases from J, leaving 6 bases between. Here the CDR3 DNA reads TGTGCCACCAGCCGTATGTACAATGAGCAGTTCTTC. It codes for CATSRMYNEQFF. The complete variable domain, with remaining parts taken from reference TRBV15 and TRBJ2-1, reads DAMVIQNPRYQVTQFGKPVTLSCSQTLNHNVMYWYQQKSSQAPKLLFHYYDKDFNNEADTPDNFQSRRPNTSFCFLDIRSPGLGDTAMYLCATSRMYNEQFFGPGTRLTVL.

The chain is built from TRBV9 and TRBJ1-2, with 11 bases lining up with TRBD1. V shed 1 base and J 2 bases; nucleotides not matched to a gene: 4. Germline V gene sequence: CDR1 SGDLS, CDR2 YYNGEE. The length of the CDR3 is 16 residues. The CDR3 region has the DNA TGTGCCAGCAGCGTATCCGGGACAGGGGGGAACTATGGCTACACCTTC. This codes for CASSVSGTGGNYGYTF.

The chain joins TRBV5-1 to TRBJ2-5; 8 nucleotides agree with TRBD1. The ends lost 4 bases at V and 2 bases at J; junction bases unmatched: 7. CDR1 SGHRS and CDR2 YFSETQ come from the germline V gene. The CDR3 length is 15 residues. The CDR3 region has the DNA TGCGCCAGCAGCCGTGCAAGGACAGGGCAAGAGACCCAGTACTTC. Its translation is CASSRARTGQETQYF. Combining the CDR3 with reference TRBV5-1 and TRBJ2-5 gives the whole variable domain KAGVTQTPRYLIKTRGQQVTLSCSPISGHRSVSWYQQTPGQGLQFLFEYFSETQRNKGNFPGRFSGRQFSNSRSEMNVSTLELGDSALYLCASSRARTGQETQYFGPGTRLLVL.

This clone appeared a few times. Other DNA sequences within the sample encode an identical CDR3. The gene calls are TRBV5-1 and TRBJ1-1, with D possibly TRBD1 on 5 matching bases. Germline V gene sequence: CDR1 SGHRS, CDR2 YFSETQ. This CDR3 contains 13 residues. The V end was cut by 4 bases, the J end by 3 bases, with 10 bases between. The CDR3 spells CASSPGGYTEAFF. The DNA for the CDR3 is TGCGCCAGCAGCCCGGGGGGGTACACTGAAGCTTTCTTT. The full variable domain, in which reference TRBV5-1 and TRBJ1-1 provide the parts outside the CDR3, is KAGVTQTPRYLIKTRGQQVTLSCSPISGHRSVSWYQQTPGQGLQFLFEYFSETQRNKGNFPGRFSGRQFSNSRSEMNVSTLELGDSALYLCASSPGGYTEAFFGQGTRLTVV.

On this clone: Other DNA sequences in the sample encode the same CDR3. The chain combines TRBV7-3 with TRBJ2-3; 7 positions agree with TRBD2. The CDR3 length is 15 residues. Germline assignment: CDR1 SGHTA and CDR2 FQGTGA. V gave up 1 base and J gave up 3 bases; unmatched junction bases: 4. The CDR3 protein is CASSLIAGETDTQYF. The CDR3, as DNA: TGTGCCAGCAGCTTAATTGCGGGAGAAACAGATACGCAGTATTTT.

This clone appeared once. The rearrangement joins TRBV4-1 to TRBJ2-5, with 8 bases identical to TRBD2. The length of the CDR3 is 14 residues. Losses at the gene ends were 1 base for V and 4 bases for J; bases not matched to a gene: 2. CDR1 and CDR2 (germline): MGHRA, YSYEKL. CDR3: CASSQGLAGETQYF. CDR3 DNA sequence: TGCGCCAGCAGCCAAGGGCTAGCGGGAGAGACCCAGTACTTC.

The chain recombines TRBV19 with TRBJ2-2; 8 positions match TRBD1. V was clipped by 4 bases and J by 6 bases; unmatched bases: 10. This CDR3 spans 16 amino acids. The germline gives CDR1 LNHDA, CDR2 SQIVND (reference sequence). The CDR3 loop is CASSTGQGLLAGELFF. CDR3 in DNA: TGTGCCAGTAGTACCGGACAGGGCTTACTCGCCGGGGAGCTGTTTTTT.

The chain links TRBV27 to TRBJ1-6; no firm D call. The germline V gene encodes CDR1 MNHEY and CDR2 SMNVEV (reference sequence). The CDR3 runs to 17 residues. V lost 8 bases and J lost 5, with 22 bases in between. The CDR3 nucleotides are TGTGCCAGCTCGGAGACGGCAGTCCAGATAGATAATTCACCCCTCCACTTT. Its protein is CASSETAVQIDNSPLHF.

The gene calls are TRBV18 and TRBJ1-4; 9 nucleotides line up with TRBD1. The ends lost 5 bases at V and 6 bases at J; junction bases unmatched: 4. The CDR3 covers 14 residues. Germline V gene sequence: CDR1 KGHSH, CDR2 LQKENI. For the CDR3, the DNA is TGTGCCAGCTCAAGGACAGGGGCGGATGAAAAACTGTTTTTT. Translating it yields CASSRTGADEKLFF.